The clone carrying this T cell receptor beta chain was seen only a few times. This entry is derived from a study of cytomegalovirus exposure and HLA in healthy donors. Primers: 60 Vbeta forward and 13 Jbeta reverse. Profiled with immunoSEQ multiplex PCR; TCRdb holds only in-frame clones, not every one. The data contain more than 90,000 clones, approximately 80% of them singletons. CDR3 size: 15 residues. Germline V lookup: CDR1 SGDLS, CDR2 YYNGEE. With 2 bases removed from V and 6 bases from J, the gap between germline ends came to 15 bases. The receptor was derived from a man aged 50-59 years in good health and CMV-seropositive. The chain links TRBV9 to TRBJ2-1; no firm D call. Material for sequencing was PBMCs. CDR3 protein: CASSVTSQVGNEQFF. In nucleotides, the CDR3 is TGTGCCAGCAGCGTGACCTCCCAGGTAGGCAATGAGCAGTTCTTC.